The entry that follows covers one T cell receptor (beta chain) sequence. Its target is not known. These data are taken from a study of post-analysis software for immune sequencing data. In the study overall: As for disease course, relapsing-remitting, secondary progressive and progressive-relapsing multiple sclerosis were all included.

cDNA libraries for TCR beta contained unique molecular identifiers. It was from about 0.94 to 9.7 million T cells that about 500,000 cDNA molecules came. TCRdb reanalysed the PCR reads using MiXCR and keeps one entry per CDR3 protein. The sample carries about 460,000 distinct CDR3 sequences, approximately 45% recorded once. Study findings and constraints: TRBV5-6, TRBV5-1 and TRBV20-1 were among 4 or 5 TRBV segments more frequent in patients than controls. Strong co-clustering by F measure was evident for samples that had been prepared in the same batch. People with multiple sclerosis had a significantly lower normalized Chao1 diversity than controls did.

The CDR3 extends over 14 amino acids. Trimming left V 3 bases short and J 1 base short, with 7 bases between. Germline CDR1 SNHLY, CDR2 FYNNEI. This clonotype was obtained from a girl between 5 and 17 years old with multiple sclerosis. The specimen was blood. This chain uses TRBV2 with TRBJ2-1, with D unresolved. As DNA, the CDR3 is TGTGCCAGCAGTGATCGAACTTCCTACAATGAGCAGTTCTTC. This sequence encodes CASSDRTSYNEQFF.